This TCR beta chain was observed in a study of blood T cell repertoires in COVID-19. This CDR3 contains 11 residues. Trimming cost V 1 base and J 10 bases, with 8 bases left between them. Per the germline V gene, CDR1 is GTSNPN and CDR2 is SVGIG (reference sequence). Only in-frame clones appear in the TCRdb table, and some are missing; sequencing was by immunoSEQ multiplex PCR. This table holds 300,000 to 400,000 clones, roughly 89% found once. The gene calls are TRBV30 and TRBJ2-1, with D uncertain. The receptor's source is a woman aged 18-29 years who had recovered from COVID-19. Material: peripheral blood. CDR3 residues: CAWSGAGEQFF. CDR3 coding DNA: TGTGCCTGGAGTGGGGCCGGAGAGCAGTTCTTC.